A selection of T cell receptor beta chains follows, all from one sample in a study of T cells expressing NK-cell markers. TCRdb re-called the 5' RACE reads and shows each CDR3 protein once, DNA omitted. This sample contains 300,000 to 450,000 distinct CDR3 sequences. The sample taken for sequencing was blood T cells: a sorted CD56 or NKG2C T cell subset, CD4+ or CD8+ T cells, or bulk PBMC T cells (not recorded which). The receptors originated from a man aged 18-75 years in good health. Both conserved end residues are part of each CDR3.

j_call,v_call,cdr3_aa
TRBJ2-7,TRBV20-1,CSARDLDLFSEQYF
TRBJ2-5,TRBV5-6,CASSLLGRVMETQYF
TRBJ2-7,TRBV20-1,CSARNSYEQYF
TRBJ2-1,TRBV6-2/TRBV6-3,CASSRGTPGLAGGNDYNEQFF
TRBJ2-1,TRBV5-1,CASSLRTTLDEQFF
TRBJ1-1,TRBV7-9,CASSLSGRTEAFF
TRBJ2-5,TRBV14,CASSHQGRGDRETQYF
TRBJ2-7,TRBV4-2,CASSQDRRAYEQYF
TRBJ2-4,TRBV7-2,CASSSRSGATKNIQYF
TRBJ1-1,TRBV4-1,CASSQSGGRGNTEAFF
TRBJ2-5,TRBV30,CAWGVIQETQYF
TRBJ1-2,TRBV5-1,CASSGTAYGYTF
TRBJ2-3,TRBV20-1,CSPRRLAGGDTQYF
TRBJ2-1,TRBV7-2,CASSSGTSYPREQFF
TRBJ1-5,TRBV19,CASRGTGGLNQPQHF